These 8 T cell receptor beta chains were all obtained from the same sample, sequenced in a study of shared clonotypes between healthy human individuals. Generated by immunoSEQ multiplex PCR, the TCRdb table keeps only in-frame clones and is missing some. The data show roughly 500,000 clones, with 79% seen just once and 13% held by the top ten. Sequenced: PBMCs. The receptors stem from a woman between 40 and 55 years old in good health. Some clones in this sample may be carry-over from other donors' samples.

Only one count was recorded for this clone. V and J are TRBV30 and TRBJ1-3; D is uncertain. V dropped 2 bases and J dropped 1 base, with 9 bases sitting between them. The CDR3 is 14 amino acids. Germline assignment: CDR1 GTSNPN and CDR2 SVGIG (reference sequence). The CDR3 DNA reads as TGTGCCTGGAGTAAGGGAGGGTCTGGAAACACCATATATTTT. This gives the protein CAWSKGGSGNTIYF.

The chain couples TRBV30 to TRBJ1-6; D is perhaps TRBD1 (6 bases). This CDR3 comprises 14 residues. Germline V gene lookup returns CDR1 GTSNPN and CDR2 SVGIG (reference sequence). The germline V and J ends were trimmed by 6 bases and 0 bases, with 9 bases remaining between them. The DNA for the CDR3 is TGTGCCTGCAGGGGTGGCTCCTATAATTCACCCCTCCACTTT. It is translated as CACRGGSYNSPLHF.

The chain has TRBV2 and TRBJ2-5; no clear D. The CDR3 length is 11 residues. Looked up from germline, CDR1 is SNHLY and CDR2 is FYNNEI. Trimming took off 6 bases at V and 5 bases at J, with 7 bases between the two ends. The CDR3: CASSGVETQYF. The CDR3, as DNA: TGTGCCAGCAGCGGAGTGGAGACCCAGTACTTC. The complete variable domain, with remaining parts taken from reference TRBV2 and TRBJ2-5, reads EPEVTQTPSHQVTQMGQEVILRCVPISNHLYFYWYRQILGQKVEFLVSFYNNEISEKSEIFDDQFSVERPDGSNFTLKIRSTKLEDSAMYFCASSGVETQYFGPGTRLLVL.

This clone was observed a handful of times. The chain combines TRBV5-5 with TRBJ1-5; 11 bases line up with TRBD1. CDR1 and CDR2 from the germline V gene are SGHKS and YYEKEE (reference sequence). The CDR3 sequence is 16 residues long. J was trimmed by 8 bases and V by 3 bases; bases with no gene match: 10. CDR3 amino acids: CASSSLDRGREEPQHF. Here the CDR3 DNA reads TGTGCCAGCAGCTCCTTGGACAGGGGGCGGGAAGAGCCCCAGCATTTT.

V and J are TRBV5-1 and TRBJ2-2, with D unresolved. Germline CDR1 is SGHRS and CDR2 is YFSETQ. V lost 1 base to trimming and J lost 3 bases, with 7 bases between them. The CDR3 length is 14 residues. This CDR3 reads CASSLRTDTGELFF. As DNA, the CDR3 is TGCGCCAGCAGCTTGAGAACGGACACCGGGGAGCTGTTTTTT.

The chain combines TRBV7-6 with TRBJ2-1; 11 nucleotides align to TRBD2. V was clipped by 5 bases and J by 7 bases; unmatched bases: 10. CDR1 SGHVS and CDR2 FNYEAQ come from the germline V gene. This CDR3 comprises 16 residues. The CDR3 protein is CASSNPTSGRKNEQFF. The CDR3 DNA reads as TGTGCCAGCAGCAACCCTACTAGCGGGAGAAAGAATGAGCAGTTCTTC. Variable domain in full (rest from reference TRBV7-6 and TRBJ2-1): GAGVSQSPRYKVTKRGQDVALRCDPISGHVSLYWYRQALGQGPEFLTYFNYEAQQDKSGLPNDRFSAERPEGSISTLTIQRTEQRDSAMYRCASSNPTSGRKNEQFFGPGTRLTVL.

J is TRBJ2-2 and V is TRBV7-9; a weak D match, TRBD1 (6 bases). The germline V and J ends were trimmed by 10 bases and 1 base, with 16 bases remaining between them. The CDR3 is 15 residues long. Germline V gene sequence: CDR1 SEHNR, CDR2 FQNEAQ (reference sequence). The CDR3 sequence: CATKVPGQNTGELFF. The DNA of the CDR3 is TGTGCCACTAAAGTTCCGGGACAGAACACCGGGGAGCTGTTTTTT.

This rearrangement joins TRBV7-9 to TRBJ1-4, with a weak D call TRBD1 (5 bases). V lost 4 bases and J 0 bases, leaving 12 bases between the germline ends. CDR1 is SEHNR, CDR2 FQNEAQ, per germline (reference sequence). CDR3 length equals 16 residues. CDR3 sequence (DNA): TGTGCCAGCAGCTCTCGGGACCCTGCAACTAATGAAAAACTGTTTTTT. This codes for CASSSRDPATNEKLFF.